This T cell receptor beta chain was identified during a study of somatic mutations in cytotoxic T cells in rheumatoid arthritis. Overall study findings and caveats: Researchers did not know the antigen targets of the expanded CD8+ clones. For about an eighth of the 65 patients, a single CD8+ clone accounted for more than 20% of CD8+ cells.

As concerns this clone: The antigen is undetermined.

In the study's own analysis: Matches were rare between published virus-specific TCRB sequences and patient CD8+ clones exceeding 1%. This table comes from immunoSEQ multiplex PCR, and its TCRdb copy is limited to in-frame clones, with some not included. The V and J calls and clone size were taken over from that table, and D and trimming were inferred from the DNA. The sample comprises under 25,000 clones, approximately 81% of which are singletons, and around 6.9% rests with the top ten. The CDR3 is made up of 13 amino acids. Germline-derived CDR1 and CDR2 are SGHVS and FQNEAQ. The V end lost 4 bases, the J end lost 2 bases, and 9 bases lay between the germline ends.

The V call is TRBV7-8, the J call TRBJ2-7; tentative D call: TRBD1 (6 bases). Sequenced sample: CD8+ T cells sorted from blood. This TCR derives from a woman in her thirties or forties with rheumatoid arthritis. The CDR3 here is CASSSDSAYEQYF. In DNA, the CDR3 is TGTGCCAGCAGCTCGGACAGCGCCTACGAGCAGTACTTC.